Listed here are 21 T cell receptor beta chains from one sample, sequenced in a study of blood T cell repertoires in COVID-19. Method: immunoSEQ multiplex PCR; TCRdb's copy keeps in-frame clones and lacks some. The table shows approximately 15,000 clones, with 81% occurring only once. The material sequenced was peripheral blood. These receptors were taken from a human donor in a cohort sampled during active COVID-19.

This chain links TRBV7-9 with TRBJ2-7; D is perhaps TRBD2 (5 bases). The V end lost 6 bases, the J end lost 5 bases, and 17 bases lay between the germline ends. The germline V gene has CDR1 SEHNR and CDR2 FQNEAQ (reference sequence). This CDR3 has 14 amino acids. The CDR3 sequence is CASRPPTSLHEQYF. CDR3 nucleotides: TGTGCCAGCAGACCGCCCACTAGTCTCCACGAGCAGTACTTC.

The V and J genes are TRBV10-2 and TRBJ2-7; TRBD2 is a possible D gene (6 bases). The CDR3 covers 12 residues. V was pared by 6 bases and J by 3 bases, with 9 bases between. Germline V lookup: CDR1 WSHSY, CDR2 SAAADI. CDR3 loop: CASRRRDYEQYF. In nucleotides, the CDR3 is TGCGCCAGCAGAAGGCGGGACTACGAGCAGTACTTC.

This chain links TRBV10-3 with TRBJ2-2; 8 bases match TRBD2. V was pared by 10 bases and J by 6 bases, with 7 bases of the junction left unmatched. CDR1 and CDR2 (germline): ENHRY, SYGVKD. There are 13 residues in the CDR3. CDR3 amino acids: CATLGLEAGELFF. The DNA for the CDR3 is TGTGCCACCCTGGGACTAGAGGCCGGGGAGCTGTTTTTT.

The chain employs TRBV28 and TRBJ2-3; TRBD1 matches 9 bases. Trimming at V came to 5 bases and at J to 1 base, leaving 7 bases not matched to a gene. The CDR3 is 16 amino acids. The germline V gene encodes CDR1 MDHEN and CDR2 SYDVKM. CDR3 region: CASSPTTGGGTDTQYF. The CDR3 DNA is TGTGCCAGCAGTCCTACGACAGGGGGAGGCACAGATACGCAGTATTTT.

Only a few counts were recorded for this clone. This sequence joins TRBV24-1 and TRBJ2-2; tentatively, D is TRBD2 (5 bases). Germline V gene lookup returns CDR1 KGHDR and CDR2 SFDVKD. There are 14 residues in the CDR3. V lost 3 bases, J lost 8 bases, and 12 bases lay in between. The CDR3 nucleotides are TGTGCCACCAGTGATAATCGGGATGAGGGGGAGCTGTTTTTT. It codes for CATSDNRDEGELFF.

V usage is TRBV10-3 and J usage is TRBJ2-2; TRBD1 aligns across 7 bases. Germline trimming cut 0 bases from V and 4 bases from J; bases unmatched to any gene: 8. This CDR3 is 17 amino acids long. Germline V gene data show CDR1 as ENHRY and CDR2 as SYGVKD. CDR3 loop: CAISESRSTGFTGELFF. Here the CDR3 DNA reads TGTGCCATCAGTGAGTCACGATCGACAGGGTTCACCGGGGAGCTGTTTTTT.

The V call is TRBV15, the J call TRBJ1-6, with 7 bases aligning to TRBD1. CDR1 is LNHNV, CDR2 YYDKDF, per germline (reference sequence). This CDR3 has 15 residues. J gave up 8 bases and V 5 bases, and 9 bases lay outside the gene matches. CDR3 residues: CATSGTDRRDSPLHF. CDR3 nucleotide sequence: TGTGCCACCAGCGGAACGGACAGGAGGGATTCACCCCTCCACTTT. The full variable domain, its missing parts supplied by reference TRBV15 and TRBJ1-6, is DAMVIQNPRYQVTQFGKPVTLSCSQTLNHNVMYWYQQKSSQAPKLLFHYYDKDFNNEADTPDNFQSRRPNTSFCFLDIRSPGLGDTAMYLCATSGTDRRDSPLHFGNGTRLTVT.

The chain joins TRBV6-2 or TRBV6-3 to TRBJ2-7; a weak D match, TRBD1 (5 bases). In germline, CDR1 is MNHEY, CDR2 SVGEGT. V was trimmed by 5 bases and J by 3 bases, leaving 14 bases between them. This CDR3 is 14 amino acids long. CDR3 coding DNA: TGTGCCAGCAGTAGGGGCAGGTCCTACTACGAGCAGTACTTC. This translates into CASSRGRSYYEQYF.

This sequence joins TRBV27 and TRBJ2-1; 11 bases are a match to TRBD2. In germline, CDR1 is MNHEY, CDR2 SMNVEV (reference sequence). The CDR3 has 16 residues. The trim removed 5 bases at V and 5 bases at J, leaving 8 bases unmatched. The CDR3 here is CASSAPGLADNNEQFF. The CDR3 nucleotides are TGTGCCAGCAGTGCACCGGGACTAGCGGATAACAATGAGCAGTTCTTC.

The rearrangement uses TRBV5-6 and TRBJ1-2, with a possible D match to TRBD1 (5 bases). Trimming left V 2 bases short and J 4 bases short, with 18 bases between. This CDR3 has 16 residues. From germline, CDR1 is SGHDT and CDR2 YYEEEE. CDR3 DNA sequence: TGTGCCAGCAGCTTTGGCGGGGGGTGGAGCGCCTATGGCTACACCTTC. Protein: CASSFGGGWSAYGYTF.

This chain joins TRBV27 and TRBJ1-6; D may be TRBD1 (6 bases). Trimming took 0 bases from V and 10 from J, leaving 16 bases between them. Germline V lookup: CDR1 MNHEY, CDR2 SMNVEV (reference sequence). This CDR3 comprises 16 residues. The CDR3 region is CASSLSSQGGRSPLHF. Here the CDR3 DNA reads TGTGCCAGCAGTTTATCGTCACAGGGAGGGAGATCACCCCTCCACTTT.

The chain couples TRBV10-3 to TRBJ2-6; D is undetermined. This CDR3 has 15 amino acids. V lost 2 bases and J lost 5, with 10 bases in between. Germline V gives CDR1 ENHRY, CDR2 SYGVKD. CDR3 nucleotides: TGTGCCATCAGTGAGAGACAAACAAGGGCCAACGTCCTGACTTTC. Translated: CAISERQTRANVLTF.

This clone showed up just a few times. The chain combines TRBV27 with TRBJ2-5; 7 bases align to TRBD2. V was clipped by 3 bases and J by 3 bases; unmatched bases: 4. CDR3 size: 14 residues. CDR1 MNHEY and CDR2 SMNVEV come from the germline V gene (reference sequence). The CDR3 reads CASSFGTTEETQYF. CDR3 DNA: TGTGCCAGCAGTTTCGGGACTACCGAAGAGACCCAGTACTTC.

This clone has a handful of counts. CDR3 protein: CASSPPGIGNTIYF. CDR3 DNA: TGTGCCAGCAGCCCCCCGGGGATTGGAAACACCATATATTTT. This chain joins TRBV3-1 (or the pseudogene TRBV3-2) and TRBJ1-3; D remains unclear. The V end lost 4 bases, the J end lost 3 bases, and 10 bases lay between the germline ends. The CDR3 has 14 residues. Germline V CDR1 and CDR2: LGHDT, YNNKEL (reference sequence).

CDR3 nucleotide sequence: TGTGCCAGCAGCTTTGGGCGATCGTTGTCCTACGAGCAGTACTTC. Residues: CASSFGRSLSYEQYF. J is TRBJ2-7 and V is TRBV5-8; D is uncertain. Trimming removed 2 bases from V and 1 base from J, with 13 bases in between. CDR1 and CDR2 from the germline V gene are SGHTS and YDEGEE. CDR3 length: 15 residues.

The rearrangement joins TRBV4-2 to TRBJ2-1; 10 positions agree with TRBD2. The CDR3 has 17 amino acids. V lost 0 bases, J lost 2 bases, and 4 bases stayed unmatched. The germline V gene encodes CDR1 LGHNA and CDR2 YNFKEQ. This CDR3 reads CASSQDVLAGAYNEQFF. CDR3 DNA sequence: TGTGCCAGCAGCCAAGATGTCCTAGCGGGAGCCTACAATGAGCAGTTCTTC.

The chain couples TRBV27 to TRBJ2-2, with 7 bases that match TRBD2. V shed 7 bases and J 7 bases; nucleotides not matched to a gene: 6. Germline CDR1 is MNHEY and CDR2 is SMNVEV (reference sequence). This CDR3 comprises 13 residues. The CDR3 protein is CASTGEGNGELFF. The CDR3 region has the DNA TGTGCCAGCACGGGGGAGGGGAACGGGGAGCTGTTTTTT.

This chain uses TRBV29-1 with TRBJ1-2; D is possibly TRBD1 (5 bases). This CDR3 spans 12 amino acids. V was pared by 3 bases and J by 8 bases, with 13 bases between. Germline CDR1 is SQVTM and CDR2 is ANQGSEA. DNA for the CDR3: TGCAGCGTTGAGGGCAGGGAGGGCGGCTACACCTTC. It yields the protein CSVEGREGGYTF.

The gene calls are TRBV6-6 and TRBJ2-1, with 14 bases lining up with TRBD2. The J segment lost 0 bases and the V segment lost 5 bases, leaving 6 bases of the junction unmatched. The CDR3 has 18 amino acids. The V gene's germline CDR1 is MNHNY and CDR2 SVGAGI (reference sequence). The CDR3 loop is CASSPGLAGASSYNEQFF. The CDR3 nucleotides are TGTGCCAGCAGTCCGGGACTAGCGGGAGCGAGCTCCTACAATGAGCAGTTCTTC.

V gene TRBV4-3 combines with J gene TRBJ1-5; the D is unclear. CDR1 and CDR2 from the germline V gene are LGHNA and YSLEER. V was trimmed by 0 bases and J by 3 bases, leaving 12 bases between them. The CDR3 runs to 16 residues. The CDR3 coding sequence is TGCGCCAGCAGCCAAGACCACGGGTCCCCCAATCAGCCCCAGCATTTT. This sequence encodes CASSQDHGSPNQPQHF.

There are a few counts of this clone. The rearrangement links TRBV19 to TRBJ2-1; 8 bases fit TRBD1. Trimming at V came to 5 bases and at J to 6 bases, leaving 3 bases not matched to a gene. This CDR3 has 13 residues. Germline loops: CDR1 LNHDA, CDR2 SQIVND (reference sequence). The CDR3 nucleotides are TGTGCCAGTAGTTTCGGACAGGGCAATGAGCAGTTCTTC. It is translated as CASSFGQGNEQFF.